This paragraph reports one T cell receptor (beta chain). This entry is derived from a study of blood T cell repertoires in COVID-19. Looked up from germline, CDR1 is SGDLS and CDR2 is YYNGEE. V dropped 2 bases and J dropped 4; count of bases not matched to a gene: 6. This CDR3 is 16 amino acids long. In the authors' methods: Estimates of nucleated cell counts were drawn from the amplification of reference gene primers. The assay was immunoSEQ multiplex PCR, and TCRdb's table has in-frame clones only and misses some. V, J and clone size were drawn from that table, and D and trimming were deduced from the DNA. The sample has approximately 270,000 clones; roughly 87% are singletons.

The sample consisted of peripheral blood. This receptor was obtained from a man aged 18 to 35 with active or convalescent COVID-19. This chain links TRBV9 with TRBJ2-5; 12 bases agree with TRBD2. The chain's CDR3 is CASSVGLAGGRETQYF. In DNA form, the CDR3 reads TGTGCCAGCAGCGTGGGGCTAGCGGGAGGGAGAGAGACCCAGTACTTC.